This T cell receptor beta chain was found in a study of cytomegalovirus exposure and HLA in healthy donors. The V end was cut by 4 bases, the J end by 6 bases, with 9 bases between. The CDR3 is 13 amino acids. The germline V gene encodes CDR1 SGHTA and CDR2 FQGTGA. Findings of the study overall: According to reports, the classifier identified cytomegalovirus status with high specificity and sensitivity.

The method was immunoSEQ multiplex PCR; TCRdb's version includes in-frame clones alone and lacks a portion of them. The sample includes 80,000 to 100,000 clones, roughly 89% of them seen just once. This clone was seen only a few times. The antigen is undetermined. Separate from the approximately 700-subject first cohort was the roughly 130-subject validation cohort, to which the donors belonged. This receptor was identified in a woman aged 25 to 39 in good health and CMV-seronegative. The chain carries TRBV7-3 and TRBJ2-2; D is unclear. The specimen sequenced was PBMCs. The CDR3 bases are TGTGCCAGCAGCTCACGAGTAGCCGGGGAGCTGTTTTTT. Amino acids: CASSSRVAGELFF.